The source of this T cell receptor (beta chain) is a study of shared clonotypes between healthy human individuals. Across the whole study: The study enrolled two women and a few men aged 18 to 49. Study observations and caveats: In a handful of donors, about 5% of naive CD4 clonotypes appeared in common. A generally larger estimated richness was seen in naive subsets than in memory subsets.

Only CD45RO-negative cells positively selected for CCR7 counted as naive CD8 cells, so terminally differentiated effector memory CD45RA+ cells were excluded. Comments on this clone: Its antigen remains unknown.

TCRdb's table, derived via immunoSEQ multiplex PCR, lists solely in-frame clones and lacks some. The sample lists 1.5 million to 2.5 million clones, less than 95% occurring once. V lost 7 bases and J lost 10, with 20 bases in between. This CDR3 spans 15 amino acids. In germline, CDR1 is MDHEN, CDR2 SYDVKM. Sequencing input: naive CD8+ T cells sorted from blood. This chain joins TRBV28 and TRBJ1-6, with D perhaps TRBD1 (5 bases). The clonotype was recovered from a man aged 18 to 29 in good health. CDR3: CASIGRRGVGSPLHF. The CDR3 nucleotides are TGTGCCAGCATCGGCCGCCGGGGGGTTGGATCACCCCTCCACTTT.